These T cell receptor beta chains were read from a single sample in a study of T-cell memory formation after mild COVID-19. TCRdb re-called the 5' RACE reads through MiXCR, storing one row per CDR3 protein. The table has about 250,000 distinct CDR3 sequences, 15% to 17% seen once. The sequencing sample was made of PBMCs or a T cell subset sorted from them (not recorded which). The receptors shown here come from an adult woman who had mild COVID-19 (a few samples of this study predate the infection). Cell type and time point are not known. Both conserved end residues are part of each CDR3. The D gene is left open where the match is weak. Rows give clone size only sometimes, using once, few, many, or a class for an expanded clone.

D	V	J	size	CDR3	DNA
NA	TRBV7-2	TRBJ2-5	NA	CASSPQSPRRVAQETQYF	TGTGCCAGCAGCCCGCAATCGCCTAGACGGGTTGCCCAAGAGACCCAGTACTTC
TRBD2	TRBV4-1	TRBJ2-5	few	CASSQEPAGLAGGTQYF	TGCGCCAGCAGCCAAGAGCCCGCCGGACTAGCGGGGGGGACCCAGTACTTC
NA	TRBV10-2	TRBJ1-2	NA	CASSDPRPNYGYTF	TGCGCCAGCAGTGACCCTCGGCCTAACTATGGCTACACCTTC
NA	TRBV15	TRBJ2-3	few	CATSRADTQYF	TGTGCCACCAGCAGAGCTGATACGCAGTATTTT
NA	TRBV5-1	TRBJ2-5	few	CASSLDTAQETQYF	TGCGCCAGCAGCTTGGATACAGCACAAGAGACCCAGTACTTC
NA	TRBV6-2/TRBV6-3	TRBJ1-3	NA	CASSRSGVSAGNTIYF	TGTGCCAGCAGTCGCAGTGGGGTCTCGGCTGGAAACACCATATATTTT
NA	TRBV5-6	TRBJ2-7	few	CASSLYLAASRKYF	TGTGCCAGCAGCTTGTACTTAGCGGCCTCGAGAAAATACTTC
NA	TRBV5-1	TRBJ2-3	few	CASSEGLATDTQYF	TGCGCCAGCAGCGAGGGCCTAGCCACAGATACGCAGTATTTT
TRBD2	TRBV11-3	TRBJ2-3	NA	CASSPRIAGGVTDTQYF	TGTGCCAGCAGCCCGCGCATAGCGGGAGGGGTTACAGATACGCAGTATTTT
TRBD2	TRBV27	TRBJ2-3	NA	CASSLYLAGKSSDTQYF	TGTGCCAGCAGTTTATATTTAGCGGGGAAGTCTTCAGATACGCAGTATTTT
NA	TRBV7-9	TRBJ1-3	NA	CASSHRGPGNTIYF	TGTGCCAGCAGCCATAGAGGTCCTGGAAACACCATATATTTT
NA	TRBV7-3	TRBJ2-3	few	CASSFELLGTQYF	TGTGCCAGCAGCTTTGAATTGCTGGGTACGCAGTATTTT
NA	TRBV7-9	TRBJ1-6	NA	CASSSSPRTGSPLHF	TGTGCCAGCAGCTCCAGCCCGAGGACGGGTTCACCCCTCCACTTT
NA	TRBV5-1	TRBJ2-1	NA	CASSFSAGYNEQFF	TGCGCCAGCAGCTTTTCGGCCGGGTACAATGAGCAGTTCTTC
TRBD2	TRBV5-1	TRBJ2-3	few	CASLPGQKTSGARTDTQYF	TGCGCCAGCCTCCCGGGACAAAAGACTAGCGGGGCCCGCACAGATACGCAGTATTTT
TRBD2	TRBV3-1	TRBJ2-1	NA	CASSQARVAGGDEQFF	TGTGCCAGCAGCCAAGCGAGGGTCGCGGGGGGCGATGAGCAGTTCTTC
NA	TRBV12-3/TRBV12-4	TRBJ1-2	few	CASSFDRGYTF	TGTGCCAGCAGTTTCGACAGGGGCTACACCTTC
NA	TRBV7-9	TRBJ2-7	once	CASSQRRWGSGEQYF	TGTGCCAGCAGCCAAAGGCGTTGGGGGTCGGGGGAGCAGTACTTC
NA	TRBV10-3	TRBJ2-3	many	CAISEDRSSTDTQYF	TGTGCCATCAGTGAAGACAGGTCCAGCACAGATACGCAGTATTTT
TRBD1	TRBV27	TRBJ2-7	NA	CASATPRRGPYEQYF	TGTGCCAGCGCCACCCCCCGCAGGGGGCCCTACGAGCAGTACTTC
NA	TRBV5-1	TRBJ2-2	NA	CASSRGQTNTGELFF	TGCGCCAGCAGTCGAGGACAGACCAACACCGGGGAGCTGTTTTTT
NA	TRBV20-1	TRBJ2-7	NA	CSARDSGIRGARLSYEQYF	TGCAGTGCTAGAGATTCGGGGATTAGGGGGGCGAGATTATCCTACGAGCAGTACTTC
TRBD2	TRBV6-1	TRBJ2-1	few	CASTLAGGYNEQFF	TGTGCCAGCACCCTAGCGGGGGGATACAATGAGCAGTTCTTC
NA	TRBV12-3/TRBV12-4	TRBJ1-1	many	CASSLTANTEAFF	TGCGCCAGCAGCTTGACAGCGAACACTGAAGCTTTCTTT
TRBD2	TRBV12-3/TRBV12-4	TRBJ2-1	few	CASNFAGRGYNEQFF	TGTGCCAGCAACTTCGCGGGGCGGGGGTACAATGAGCAGTTCTTC
TRBD2	TRBV5-1	TRBJ2-7	NA	CASSRLAGVSGYEQYF	TGCGCCAGCAGCAGGCTAGCGGGGGTATCGGGCTACGAGCAGTACTTC
TRBD1	TRBV9	TRBJ1-5	NA	CASSGGTGVQPQHF	TGTGCCAGCAGCGGGGGGACAGGGGTTCAGCCCCAGCATTTT
NA	TRBV10-3	TRBJ1-6	NA	CAISESSTTPLHF	TGTGCCATCAGTGAGTCCTCAACTACACCCCTCCACTTT
NA	TRBV7-9	TRBJ1-5	NA	CASSNGPSTSNQPQHF	TGTGCCAGCAGCAATGGACCGAGTACTAGCAATCAGCCCCAGCATTTT
NA	TRBV15	TRBJ1-1	few	CATSKTENTEAFF	TGTGCCACCAGCAAAACGGAGAACACTGAAGCTTTCTTT
NA	TRBV24-1	TRBJ2-1	NA	CATSDLGRNNEQFF	TGTGCCACCAGTGATTTGGGCAGAAACAATGAGCAGTTCTTC
NA	TRBV5-1	TRBJ1-2	NA	CASRHEQTYGYTF	TGCGCCAGCAGACACGAACAGACCTATGGCTACACCTTC
TRBD1	TRBV15	TRBJ1-2	NA	CATSRPNQGVNYGYTF	TGTGCCACCAGCAGACCAAACCAGGGGGTGAACTATGGCTACACCTTC
NA	TRBV5-6	TRBJ1-3	NA	CASADGWGNTIYF	TGTGCCAGCGCGGACGGGTGGGGAAACACCATATATTTT
NA	TRBV15	TRBJ2-3	few	CATSREARAQGSSTDTQYF	TGTGCCACCAGCAGAGAAGCGAGGGCGCAGGGAAGTAGCACAGATACGCAGTATTTT
NA	TRBV6-5	TRBJ2-7	many	CASSYGGGQSSYEQYF	TGTGCCAGCAGTTACGGGGGCGGGCAAAGCTCCTACGAGCAGTACTTC
NA	TRBV19	TRBJ2-6	few	CASSIDVSGANVLTF	TGTGCCAGTAGTATAGACGTATCTGGGGCCAACGTCCTGACTTTC
TRBD2	TRBV3-1	TRBJ2-5	few	CASSAPTSGRVETQYF	TGTGCCAGCAGCGCCCCCACTAGCGGGAGGGTTGAGACCCAGTACTTC
NA	TRBV4-3	TRBJ1-2	few	CASSHTSTAGYTF	TGCGCCAGCAGCCATACATCCACAGCAGGCTACACCTTC
TRBD1	TRBV30	TRBJ1-6	few	CAWKQGLGSPLHF	TGTGCCTGGAAACAGGGGCTGGGTTCACCCCTCCACTTT
NA	TRBV5-1	TRBJ1-1	many	CASSTRTGNTEAFF	TGCGCCAGCAGCACCCGGACGGGGAACACTGAAGCTTTCTTT
NA	TRBV2	TRBJ2-1	few	CASSINRATDEQFF	TGTGCCAGCAGTATCAACAGGGCTACAGATGAGCAGTTCTTC
NA	TRBV7-9	TRBJ1-1	NA	CASSLSTGNTEAFF	TGTGCCAGCAGCTTAAGTACTGGGAACACTGAAGCTTTCTTT
TRBD2	TRBV18	TRBJ2-1	NA	CASSPGTNTREQFF	TGTGCCAGCTCACCAGGGACTAACACTCGTGAGCAGTTCTTC
NA	TRBV18	TRBJ2-2	many	CASSPPMTGNTGELFF	TGTGCCAGCTCACCACCCATGACAGGGAACACCGGGGAGCTGTTTTTT
NA	TRBV5-1	TRBJ2-1	few	CASQRGVGQTYYNEQFF	TGCGCCAGCCAGAGGGGGGTAGGGCAAACCTACTACAATGAGCAGTTCTTC
NA	TRBV19	TRBJ1-1	few	CASRTDRSNTEAFF	TGTGCCAGTAGAACCGACAGATCGAACACTGAAGCTTTCTTT
NA	TRBV7-3	TRBJ2-1	NA	CASSLNTVNEQFF	TGTGCCAGCAGCTTAAATACCGTCAATGAGCAGTTCTTC
TRBD1	TRBV7-8	TRBJ2-5	few	CASSFDRVVAETQYF	TGTGCCAGCAGCTTTGACAGGGTGGTTGCAGAGACCCAGTACTTC
NA	TRBV29-1	TRBJ1-2	few	CSVGRNYGYTF	TGCAGCGTTGGACGGAACTATGGCTACACCTTC
TRBD1	TRBV5-1	TRBJ2-1	NA	CASSINPTGVNEQFF	TGCGCCAGCAGCATAAACCCGACAGGGGTCAATGAGCAGTTCTTC
NA	TRBV5-1	TRBJ1-1	few	CASSWEEGRGNTEAFF	TGCGCCAGCAGCTGGGAAGAGGGGAGAGGGAACACTGAAGCTTTCTTT
NA	TRBV19	TRBJ1-2	few	CASNRVGDGRGGYTF	TGTGCCAGTAACAGGGTGGGAGACGGTAGAGGTGGCTACACCTTC
NA	TRBV5-1	TRBJ2-2	NA	CASKPDNSYTGELFF	TGCGCCAGCAAGCCAGATAACAGTTACACCGGGGAGCTGTTTTTT
NA	TRBV21-1	TRBJ2-7	NA	CASSKRRGRVTNEQYF	TGTGCCAGCAGCAAAAGGAGGGGCAGGGTAACCAACGAGCAGTACTTC
TRBD1	TRBV6-2/TRBV6-3	TRBJ2-7	NA	CASSYTGGTYEQYF	TGTGCCAGCAGTTACACAGGGGGAACGTACGAGCAGTACTTC
NA	TRBV12-3/TRBV12-4	TRBJ1-2	NA	CASSLNRPPLSYGYTF	TGTGCCAGCAGTCTAAACCGGCCCCCCTTAAGCTATGGCTACACCTTC
TRBD2	TRBV24-1	TRBJ2-2	NA	CATKPSGLAGTGELFF	TGTGCCACGAAGCCCAGCGGACTAGCGGGCACCGGGGAGCTGTTTTTT
TRBD1	TRBV14	TRBJ2-1	NA	CASSLGWDSVYNEQFF	TGTGCCAGCAGCCTTGGGTGGGACAGCGTCTACAATGAGCAGTTCTTC
TRBD1	TRBV10-2	TRBJ1-4	few	CASSGSNNRDSVEKLFF	TGCGCCAGCAGTGGGTCAAACAACAGGGACAGCGTTGAAAAACTGTTTTTT